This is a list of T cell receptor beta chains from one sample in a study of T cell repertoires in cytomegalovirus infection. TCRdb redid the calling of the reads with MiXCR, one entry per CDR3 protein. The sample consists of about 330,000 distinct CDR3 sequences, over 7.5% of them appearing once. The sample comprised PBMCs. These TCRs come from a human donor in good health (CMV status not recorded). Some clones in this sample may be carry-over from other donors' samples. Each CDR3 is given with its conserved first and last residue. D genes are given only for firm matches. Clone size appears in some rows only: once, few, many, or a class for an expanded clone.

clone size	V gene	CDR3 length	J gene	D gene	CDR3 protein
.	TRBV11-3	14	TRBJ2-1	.	CASSPSTGGGEQFF
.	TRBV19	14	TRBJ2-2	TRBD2	CASTAEAGAGELFF
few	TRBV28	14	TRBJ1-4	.	CASSLPWLGEKLFF
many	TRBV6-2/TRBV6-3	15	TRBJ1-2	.	CASSYRVQGEDGYTF
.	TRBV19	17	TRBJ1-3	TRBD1	CASSIHRDSSSGNTIYF
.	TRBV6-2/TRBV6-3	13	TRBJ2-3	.	CAISRMGGRTQYF
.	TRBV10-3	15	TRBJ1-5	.	CAISESVGAGQPQHF
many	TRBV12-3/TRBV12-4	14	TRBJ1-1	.	CASSFWQGNTEAFF
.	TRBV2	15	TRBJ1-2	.	CASSQLRTVNYGYTF
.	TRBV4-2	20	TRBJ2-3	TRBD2	CASSQEKPSGRVLRTDTQYF
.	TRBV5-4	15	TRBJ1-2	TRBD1	CASSSDRPQGDGYTF
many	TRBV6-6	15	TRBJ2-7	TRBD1	CASTSVTGSSYEQYF
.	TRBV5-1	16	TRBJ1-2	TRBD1	CASSLAGTGRSNGYTF
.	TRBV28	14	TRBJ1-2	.	CASSLGPRDYGYTF
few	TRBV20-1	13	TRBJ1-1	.	CSARGSLNAEAFF
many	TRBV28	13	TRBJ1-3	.	CASSLGPGNTIYF
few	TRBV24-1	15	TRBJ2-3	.	CATSDPISPTDTQYF
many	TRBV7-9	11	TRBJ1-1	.	CASSLEAKAFF
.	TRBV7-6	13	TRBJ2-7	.	CASSLGGFYEQYF
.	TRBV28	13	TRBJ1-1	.	CASSDTGIEGAFF
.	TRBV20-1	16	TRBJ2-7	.	CSARTELAQDSGEQYF
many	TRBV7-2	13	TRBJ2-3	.	CASSWSGRDTQYF
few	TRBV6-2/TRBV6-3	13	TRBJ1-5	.	CASTDSSNQPQHF
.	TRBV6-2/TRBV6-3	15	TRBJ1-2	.	CASSQGGAKYYGYTF
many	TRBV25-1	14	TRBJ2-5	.	CASSEWTGKETQYF
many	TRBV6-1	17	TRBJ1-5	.	CASSPGATGGSNQPQHF
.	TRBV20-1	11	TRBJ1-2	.	CSAGQNYGYTF
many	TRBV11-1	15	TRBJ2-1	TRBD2	CASSLSSGRYNEQFF
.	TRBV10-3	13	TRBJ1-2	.	CAIREGSGYGYTF
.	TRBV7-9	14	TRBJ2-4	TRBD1	CASSLGGRGNIQYF
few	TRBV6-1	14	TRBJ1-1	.	CASSPRGLETEAFF
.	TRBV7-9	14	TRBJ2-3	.	CASSLLGATDTQYF
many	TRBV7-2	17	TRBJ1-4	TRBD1	CASSLRFSGTGGEKLFF
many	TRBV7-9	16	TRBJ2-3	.	CASSPPGTETRDTQYF
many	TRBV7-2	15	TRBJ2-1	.	CASSLDSSLVNEQFF
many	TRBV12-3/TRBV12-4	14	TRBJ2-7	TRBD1	CASSPGQRSYEQYF
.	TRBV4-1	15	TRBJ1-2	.	CASSQGPGEGYGYTF
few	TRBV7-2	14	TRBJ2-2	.	CASSARVEGGELFF
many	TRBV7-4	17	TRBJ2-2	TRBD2	CASSLTSGIVNTGELFF
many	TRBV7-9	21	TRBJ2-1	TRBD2	CASSSTLGGFLAGGPMAEQFF
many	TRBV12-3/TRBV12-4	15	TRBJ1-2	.	CASSLRSKGLYGYTF
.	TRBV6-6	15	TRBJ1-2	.	CASSSKSYHIYGYTF
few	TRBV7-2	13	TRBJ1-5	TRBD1	CASSLALGQVQHF
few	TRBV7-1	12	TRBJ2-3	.	CASSSNTDTQYF
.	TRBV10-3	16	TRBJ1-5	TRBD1	CAISEAGQGGNQPQHF
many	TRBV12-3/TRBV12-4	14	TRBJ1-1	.	CASQNMFRNTEAFF
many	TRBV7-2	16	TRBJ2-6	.	CASSLGHVSGANVLTF
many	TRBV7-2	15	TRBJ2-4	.	CASSLAGGGGNIQYF
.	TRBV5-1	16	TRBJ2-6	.	CASSPDRRSGANVLTF
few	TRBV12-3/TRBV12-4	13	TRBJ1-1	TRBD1	CASSLRDRGEAFF
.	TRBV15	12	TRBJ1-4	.	CATSRVGEKLFF
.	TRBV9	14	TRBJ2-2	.	CASSFLLNTGELFF
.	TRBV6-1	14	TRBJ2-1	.	CASSYRGESAEQFF
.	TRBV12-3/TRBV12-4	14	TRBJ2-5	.	CASRLDGGRETQYF
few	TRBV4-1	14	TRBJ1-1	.	CASSQVGADTEAFF
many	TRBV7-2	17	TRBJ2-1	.	CASSLVPRLRGGNEQFF
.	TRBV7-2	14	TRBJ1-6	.	CASSLWGRDSPLHF